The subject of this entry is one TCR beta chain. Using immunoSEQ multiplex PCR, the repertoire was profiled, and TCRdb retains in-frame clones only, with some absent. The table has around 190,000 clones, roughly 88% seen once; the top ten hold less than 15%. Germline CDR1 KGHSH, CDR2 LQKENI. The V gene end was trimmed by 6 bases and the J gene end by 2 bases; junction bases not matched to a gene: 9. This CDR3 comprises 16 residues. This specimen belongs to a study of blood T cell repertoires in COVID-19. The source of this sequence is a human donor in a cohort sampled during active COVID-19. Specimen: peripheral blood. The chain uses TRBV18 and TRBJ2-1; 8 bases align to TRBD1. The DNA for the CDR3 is TGTGCCAGCTCGCGTAAACAGGGGGGAACCTACAATGAGCAGTTCTTC. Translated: CASSRKQGGTYNEQFF.